The clone carrying this T cell receptor (beta chain) is a singleton in its sample. The antigen remains undetermined. Researchers ran the assay at a deep level. Data came from immunoSEQ multiplex PCR; TCRdb stores just in-frame clones and leaves some out. Here the sample spans 550,000 to 600,000 clones, around three quarters being singletons. Trimming removed 7 bases from V and 5 bases from J; junction bases left unmatched: 4. The CDR3 runs to 13 residues. From germline, CDR1 is GTSNPN and CDR2 SVGIG (reference sequence). This sample stems from a study of shared clonotypes between healthy human individuals. Study results and limitations: In having few donors, the study represented limited genetic and exposure-history diversity.

This chain links TRBV30 with TRBJ1-6; 8 positions match TRBD1. What was sequenced was PBMCs. This clonotype originated in a woman between 35 and 50 years old in good health. Some clones in this sample may be carry-over from other donors' samples. The CDR3 here is CAYATGDNSPLHF. CDR3 nucleotides: TGTGCCTACGCGACAGGGGATAATTCACCCCTCCACTTT.